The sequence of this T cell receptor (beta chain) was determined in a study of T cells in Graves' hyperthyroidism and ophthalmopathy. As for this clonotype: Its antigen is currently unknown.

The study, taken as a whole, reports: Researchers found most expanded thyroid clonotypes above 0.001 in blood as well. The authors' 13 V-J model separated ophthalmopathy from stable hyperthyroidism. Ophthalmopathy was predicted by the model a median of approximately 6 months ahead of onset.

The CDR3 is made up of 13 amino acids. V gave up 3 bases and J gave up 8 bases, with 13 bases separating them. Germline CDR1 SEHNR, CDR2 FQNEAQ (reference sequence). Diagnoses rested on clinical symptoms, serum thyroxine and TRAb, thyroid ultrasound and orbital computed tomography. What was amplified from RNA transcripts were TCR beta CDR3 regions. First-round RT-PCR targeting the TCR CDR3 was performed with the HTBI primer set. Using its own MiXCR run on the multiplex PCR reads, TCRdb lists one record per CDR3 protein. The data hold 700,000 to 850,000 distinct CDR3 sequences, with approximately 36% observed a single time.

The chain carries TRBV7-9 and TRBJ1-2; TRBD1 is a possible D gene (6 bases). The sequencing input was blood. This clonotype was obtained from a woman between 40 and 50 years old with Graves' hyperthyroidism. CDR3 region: CASSFSGDGGYTF. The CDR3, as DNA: TGTGCCAGCAGCTTTTCAGGGGATGGAGGCTACACCTTC.